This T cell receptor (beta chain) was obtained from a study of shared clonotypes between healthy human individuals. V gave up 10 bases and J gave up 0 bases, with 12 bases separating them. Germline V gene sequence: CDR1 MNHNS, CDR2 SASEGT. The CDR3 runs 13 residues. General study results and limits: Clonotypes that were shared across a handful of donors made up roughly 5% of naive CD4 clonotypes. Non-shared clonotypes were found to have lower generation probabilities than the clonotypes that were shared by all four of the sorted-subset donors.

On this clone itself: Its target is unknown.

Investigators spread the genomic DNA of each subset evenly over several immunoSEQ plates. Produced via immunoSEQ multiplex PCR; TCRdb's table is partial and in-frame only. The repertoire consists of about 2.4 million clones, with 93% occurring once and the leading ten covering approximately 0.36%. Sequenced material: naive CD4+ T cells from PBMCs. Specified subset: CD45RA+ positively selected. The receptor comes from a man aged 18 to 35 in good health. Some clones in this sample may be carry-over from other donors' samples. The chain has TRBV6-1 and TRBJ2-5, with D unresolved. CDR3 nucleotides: TGTGCCACGACACGGACGAACCAAGAGACCCAGTACTTC. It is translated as CATTRTNQETQYF.